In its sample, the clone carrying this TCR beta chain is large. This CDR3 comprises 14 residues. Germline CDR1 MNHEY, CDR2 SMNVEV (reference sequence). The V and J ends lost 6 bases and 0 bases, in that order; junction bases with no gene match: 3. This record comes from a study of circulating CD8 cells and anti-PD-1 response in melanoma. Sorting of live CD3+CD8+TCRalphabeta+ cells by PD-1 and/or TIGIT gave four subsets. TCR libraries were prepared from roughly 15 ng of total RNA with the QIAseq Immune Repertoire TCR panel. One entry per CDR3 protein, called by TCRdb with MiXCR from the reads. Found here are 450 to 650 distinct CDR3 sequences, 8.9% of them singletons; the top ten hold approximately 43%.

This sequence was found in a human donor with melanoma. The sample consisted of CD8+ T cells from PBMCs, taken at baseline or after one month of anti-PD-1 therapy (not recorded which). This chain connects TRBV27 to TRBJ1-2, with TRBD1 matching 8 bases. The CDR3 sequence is CASRVQGANYGYTF. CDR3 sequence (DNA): TGTGCCAGCAGAGTACAGGGGGCTAACTATGGCTACACCTTC.